The following is a TCR beta chain sequence with its context. Its target is not known. The method was immunoSEQ multiplex PCR; TCRdb's version includes in-frame clones alone and lacks a portion of them. The table includes 2 million to 3 million clones, roughly 92% detected once. The sample comes from a study of shared clonotypes between healthy human individuals. Whole-study findings and limits: Enrolling few donors narrowed the genetic and exposure-history diversity that was represented.

Every one of the donors was a Caucasian adult that lived in Nashville, Tennessee. The CDR3 has 16 residues. Germline assignment: CDR1 GTSNPN and CDR2 SVGIG (reference sequence). V was pared by 0 bases and J by 0 bases, with 12 bases between. The V and J genes are TRBV30 and TRBJ1-3, with unresolved D. The sample comprised naive CD4+ T cells sorted from blood. The subset here: CD45RA+ positively selected. The clonotype was recovered from a man younger than 30 in good health. This CDR3 reads CAWSVGPPLSGNTIYF. CDR3 bases: TGTGCCTGGAGTGTGGGTCCCCCTCTCTCTGGAAACACCATATATTTT. Full variable domain (rest looked up from reference TRBV30 and TRBJ1-3): SQTIHQWPATLVQPVGSPLSLECTVEGTSNPNLYWYRQAAGRGLQLLFYSVGIGQISSEVPQNLSASRPQDRQFILSSKKLLLSDSGFYLCAWSVGPPLSGNTIYFGEGSWLTVV.